This paragraph covers one T cell receptor beta chain sequence. The antigen is undetermined. Researchers ran eight separate cDNA reactions for each sample. TCRdb derives one entry per CDR3 protein from the 5' RACE reads, leaving out DNA. The sample data list 80,000 or so distinct CDR3 sequences. The data derive from a study of monozygotic twins with inflammatory bowel disease. Blood was drawn once per donor, and each sample measured approximately 2.5 ml. The study's findings and limits: Diversity of TCRbeta measured by inverse Simpson was lower in IBD patients than in healthy co-twins.

CDR3 length equals 16 residues. Germline V gene lookup returns CDR1 SGHRS and CDR2 YFSETQ. Sequences were obtained from blood. The clonotype originates from a human donor with ulcerative colitis or Crohn's disease, or a healthy co-twin of an affected twin (not recorded which). The rearrangement links TRBV5-1 to TRBJ1-5. CDR3 region: CARPWQDDWRDQPQHF.